The 15 T cell receptor beta chains listed next were all sequenced from one sample in a study of T-cell memory formation after mild COVID-19 (dated by TCRdb to 2020 to 2022). The library came from 5' RACE. TCRdb shows the sequencer as Illumina NovaSeq 6000. Clones were called with MiXCR by TCRdb after fastp trimmed the public reads at Q25, and only in-frame beta chains were retained. Entries are consolidated by CDR3 protein sequence, retaining the most common genes and DNA. For this sample there are 75,000 to 90,000 distinct CDR3 sequences; roughly 14% appear just once. The ten largest clonotypes hold about 31% of the sample. Sequencing was carried out using PBMCs or a T cell subset sorted from them (not recorded which). All receptors come from an adult woman who had mild COVID-19 (a few samples of this study predate the infection). The sample titles of this study are shuffled in the database, so cell type and time point are left out; the donor was told from shared clones.

CDR3 bases: TGTGCCACCAGTGATCCAGGGAGGGCCGATGAGCAGTTCTTC. It codes for CATSDPGRADEQFF. This chain connects TRBV24-1 to TRBJ2-1, with 7 nucleotides matching TRBD2. This CDR3 has 14 amino acids. V lost 3 bases to trimming and J lost 8 bases; unmatched junction nucleotides: 6. The germline V gene has CDR1 KGHDR and CDR2 SFDVKD.

The chain links TRBV10-3 to TRBJ1-1, with 8 bases matching TRBD1. The CDR3 has 14 residues. Per germline, CDR1 ENHRY and CDR2 SYGVKD. V lost 4 bases to trimming and J lost 4 bases; unmatched junction nucleotides: 5. CDR3 in amino acids: CAISGQGRLTEAFF. CDR3 in DNA: TGTGCCATCAGTGGACAGGGGAGGCTCACTGAAGCTTTCTTT.

The genes are TRBV5-5 and TRBJ2-7; no clear D. Germline CDR1 SGHKS, CDR2 YYEKEE (reference sequence). The V and J ends lost 3 bases and 3 bases respectively, with 10 bases between them. This CDR3 has 13 residues. This CDR3 reads CASSSDPYYEQYF. The DNA of the CDR3 is TGTGCCAGCAGCTCGGACCCTTACTACGAGCAGTACTTC.

The chain recombines TRBV5-1 with TRBJ2-3; 9 bases map to TRBD1. The junction had 3 bases not matched to a gene; V was cut back by 3 bases and J by 4 bases. The CDR3 has 14 amino acids. CDR1 is SGHRS and CDR2 is YFSETQ in the germline V gene. In DNA form, the CDR3 reads TGCGCCAGCAGCTCAACAGGGGGCTCAGATACGCAGTATTTT. Translating it yields CASSSTGGSDTQYF.

The chain employs TRBV27 and TRBJ1-5, with D unclear. With 5 bases removed from V and 7 bases from J, the gap between germline ends came to 9 bases. This CDR3 has 12 residues. The V gene's germline CDR1 is MNHEY and CDR2 SMNVEV (reference sequence). CDR3 region: CASSTTRQPQHF. The CDR3 nucleotides read TGTGCCAGCAGTACGACCCGGCAGCCCCAGCATTTT.

This clonotype has at least ten counts. The chain recombines TRBV5-1 with TRBJ2-5; 9 bases line up with TRBD1. This CDR3 comprises 15 residues. From germline, CDR1 is SGHRS and CDR2 YFSETQ. The junction had 4 bases not matched to a gene; V was cut back by 0 bases and J by 4 bases. This chain's CDR3 is CASSLATGGRETQYF. Written as DNA, the CDR3 is TGCGCCAGCAGCTTGGCCACAGGGGGCCGAGAGACCCAGTACTTC. Full variable domain (rest looked up from reference TRBV5-1 and TRBJ2-5): KAGVTQTPRYLIKTRGQQVTLSCSPISGHRSVSWYQQTPGQGLQFLFEYFSETQRNKGNFPGRFSGRQFSNSRSEMNVSTLELGDSALYLCASSLATGGRETQYFGPGTRLLVL.

This clonotype showed up just a few times. The genes are TRBV7-9 and TRBJ2-1; no clear D. The V and J ends lost 2 bases and 6 bases respectively, with 17 bases between them. Germline CDR1 is SEHNR and CDR2 is FQNEAQ (reference sequence). The CDR3 runs to 16 residues. CDR3 residues: CASSLIARSYGNEQFF. DNA of the CDR3: TGTGCCAGCAGCTTAATTGCCAGGTCCTACGGCAATGAGCAGTTCTTC.

The chain joins TRBV5-4 to TRBJ2-7; 7 bases fit TRBD1. V shed 3 bases and J 2 bases; nucleotides not matched to a gene: 11. Germline CDR1 is SGHNT and CDR2 is YYREEE (reference sequence). This CDR3 is built from 16 residues. CDR3 residues: CASSSMGDSSTYEQYF. CDR3 nucleotides: TGTGCCAGCAGCTCCATGGGGGACAGCAGTACCTACGAGCAGTACTTC.

The CDR3 DNA sequence: TGTGCCAGCAGTGAAATACAGACCTCCAACTATGGCTACACCTTC. This encodes CASSEIQTSNYGYTF. The rearrangement links TRBV25-1 to TRBJ1-2, with D uncertain. The V gene lost 2 bases and the J gene lost 2 bases, with 12 bases spanning the gap. Germline-derived CDR1 and CDR2 are MGHDK and SYGVNS. This CDR3 region has 15 residues.

There are a few counts of this clonotype. The rearrangement joins TRBV19 to TRBJ1-4, with D tentatively TRBD1 (6 bases). Germline V lookup: CDR1 LNHDA, CDR2 SQIVND (reference sequence). Trimming removed 6 bases at V and 7 bases at J, with 18 bases between. CDR3 length: 15 amino acids. CDR3 in DNA: TGTGCCAGTAGGGGATCTCCGGGACACAGTGAAAAACTGTTTTTT. Translated, it gives CASRGSPGHSEKLFF. Complete variable domain (other parts from reference TRBV19 and TRBJ1-4): DGGITQSPKYLFRKEGQNVTLSCEQNLNHDAMYWYRQDPGQGLRLIYYSQIVNDFQKGDIAEGYSVSREKKESFPLTVTSAQKNPTAFYLCASRGSPGHSEKLFFGSGTQLSVL.

The chain is built from TRBV7-3 and TRBJ2-3; D gene uncertain. V shed 0 bases and J shed 4 bases, with 8 bases lying between them. This CDR3 spans 14 amino acids. CDR1 is SGHTA and CDR2 is FQGTGA in the germline V gene. The CDR3 loop is CASSLTGSPDTQYF. CDR3 nucleotide sequence: TGTGCCAGCAGCTTAACCGGTTCACCAGATACGCAGTATTTT.

The J gene is TRBJ2-2, the V gene TRBV9, with 10 bases lining up with TRBD2. CDR3 length equals 17 residues. Germline V gene lookup returns CDR1 SGDLS and CDR2 YYNGEE. With V trimmed by 2 bases and J by 2 bases, 6 bases remained unmatched. The CDR3 is CASSVKRTSGNTGELFF. CDR3 DNA sequence: TGTGCCAGCAGCGTGAAAAGGACTAGCGGAAACACCGGGGAGCTGTTTTTT.

This clonotype appeared a few times. This chain's CDR3 is CASSIVALGGEDTEAFF. The CDR3 coding sequence is TGTGCCAGTAGTATCGTTGCCTTGGGGGGGGAGGACACTGAAGCTTTCTTT. The J gene is TRBJ1-1, the V gene TRBV19, with TRBD1 as a possible D gene (5 bases). Germline assignment: CDR1 LNHDA and CDR2 SQIVND (reference sequence). The CDR3 is made up of 17 amino acids. Between the trimmed V and J ends, which lost 3 bases and 3 bases, there was a span of 20 bases.

The chain uses TRBV5-6 and TRBJ2-5; no firm D call. CDR3 length equals 13 residues. V gave up 5 bases and J gave up 2 bases, with 10 bases separating them. The germline V gene has CDR1 SGHDT and CDR2 YYEEEE. The CDR3 sequence is CASRGWVQETQYF. The CDR3 DNA follows: TGTGCCAGCAGGGGGTGGGTTCAAGAGACCCAGTACTTC.

This clonotype was recorded many times. The rearrangement links TRBV5-1 to TRBJ2-7, with TRBD1 matching over 11 bases. Losses at the gene ends were 4 bases for V and 3 bases for J; bases not matched to a gene: 6. The germline gives CDR1 SGHRS, CDR2 YFSETQ. This CDR3 comprises 15 residues. Written as DNA, the CDR3 is TGCGCCAGCAGCACCTCCGGGACAGGGGGCTACGAGCAGTACTTC. This encodes CASSTSGTGGYEQYF.